Listed below are T cell receptor beta chains from one sample, sequenced in a study of neurological immune-mediated disorders. MiXCR, applied by TCRdb to the 5' RACE reads, yields one record per CDR3 protein. Seen here are 65,000 to 70,000 distinct CDR3 sequences, more than 3.5% observed once, and the top ten hold roughly 2.8%. The sequenced sample was PBMCs. The source is a man over 45 with multiple sclerosis. Each CDR3 is given with its conserved first and last residue. A D gene is named only where the DNA matches it firmly. Size is stated for part of the rows, as once, few or many counts, or as a class when the clone is expanded.

CDR3 protein	CDR3 DNA	J gene	D gene	V gene	clone size
CASSFQGGNTEAFF	TGTGCCAGCAGCTTCCAGGGAGGAAACACTGAAGCTTTCTTT	TRBJ1-1	-	TRBV5-5	many
CASSLGMDGELFF	TGTGCCAGCAGCTTAGGGATGGACGGGGAGCTGTTTTTT	TRBJ2-2	-	TRBV11-3	many
CAISERLAGGNNEQFF	TGTGCCATCAGTGAACGGCTAGCGGGGGGAAACAATGAGCAGTTCTTC	TRBJ2-1	TRBD2	TRBV10-3	many
CASSLGRGNYNEQFF	TGTGCCAGCAGCTTAGGCAGGGGAAATTACAATGAGCAGTTCTTC	TRBJ2-1	-	TRBV7-9	few
CASSLTGATNEKLFF	TGCGCCAGCAGCCTGACAGGGGCAACTAATGAAAAACTGTTTTTT	TRBJ1-4	TRBD1	TRBV4-3	many
CSAGRGLSYGYTF	TGCAGTGCTGGGAGGGGCCTATCCTATGGCTACACCTTC	TRBJ1-2	-	TRBV20-1	-
CSAIHSGGAHNEQFF	TGCAGTGCTATCCATAGCGGGGGGGCCCATAATGAGCAGTTCTTC	TRBJ2-1	TRBD2	TRBV20-1	many
CASSWGSGANTGELFF	TGTGCCAGCAGCTGGGGTAGCGGAGCGAACACCGGGGAGCTGTTTTTT	TRBJ2-2	-	TRBV7-9	many
CASSLTYTEAFF	TGTGCCAGCAGTTTAACGTACACTGAAGCTTTCTTT	TRBJ1-1	-	TRBV28	many
CASTTDRGIGNTQYF	TGTGCCAGCACCACGGACAGGGGAATCGGAAATACGCAGTATTTT	TRBJ2-3	TRBD1	TRBV6-5	many
CASSPGRRATNEKLFF	TGTGCCAGCAGCCCCGGAAGGCGGGCAACTAATGAAAAACTGTTTTTT	TRBJ1-4	-	TRBV7-2	many
CASSLGLAGGIDTQYF	TGCGCCAGCAGCCTGGGACTAGCGGGGGGAATAGATACGCAGTATTTT	TRBJ2-3	TRBD2	TRBV5-1	many
CASSQDRLAGANSYNEQFF	TGTGCCAGCAGCCAAGATCGACTAGCGGGGGCGAACTCCTACAATGAGCAGTTCTTC	TRBJ2-1	TRBD2	TRBV3-1	many
CSASREYEETQYF	TGCAGTGCTAGCCGGGAATACGAAGAGACCCAGTACTTC	TRBJ2-5	-	TRBV20-1	once
CSAREHLYNEQFF	TGCAGTGCTAGAGAACACTTATACAATGAGCAGTTCTTC	TRBJ2-1	-	TRBV20-1	many
CSARDPVAGGNEQFF	TGCAGTGCTAGAGATCCCGTCGCAGGCGGCAATGAGCAGTTCTTC	TRBJ2-1	-	TRBV20-1	medium-sized
CSARRRGSYNEQFF	TGCAGTGCGAGAAGGAGGGGCTCCTACAATGAGCAGTTCTTC	TRBJ2-1	-	TRBV20-1	many
CASSFRDRVGSSYGYTF	TGTGCCAGCAGCTTCCGGGACAGGGTTGGATCTAGCTATGGCTACACCTTC	TRBJ1-2	TRBD1	TRBV5-8	many
CASSLAPTSYEQYF	TGCGCCAGCAGCTTGGCTCCTACCTCCTACGAGCAGTACTTC	TRBJ2-7	-	TRBV5-1	many
CASSKIRREYSYNEQFF	TGTGCCAGCAGCAAGATCCGGCGGGAGTATTCCTACAATGAGCAGTTCTTC	TRBJ2-1	TRBD2	TRBV7-8	-
CASSLQGAYTEAFF	TGTGCCAGCAGCCTACAGGGGGCTTACACTGAAGCTTTCTTT	TRBJ1-1	TRBD1	TRBV12-3/TRBV12-4	many
CASSFFHRPGKNTDTQYF	TGTGCCAGCAGCTTTTTTCACAGGCCAGGAAAAAACACAGATACGCAGTATTTT	TRBJ2-3	-	TRBV11-2	many
CASSPSPGDTEAFF	TGTGCCAGCAGCCCCAGCCCCGGGGACACTGAAGCTTTCTTT	TRBJ1-1	-	TRBV5-6	-
CASRPFPGTGGYNEQFF	TGTGCCAGCAGACCATTTCCCGGGACAGGGGGTTACAATGAGCAGTTCTTC	TRBJ2-1	TRBD1	TRBV28	-
CSGLGPYEQYF	TGCAGTGGACTCGGGCCATACGAGCAGTACTTC	TRBJ2-7	-	TRBV20-1	few
CASSPGLRGLLQETQYF	TGTGCCAGCAGCCCAGGGCTGAGGGGACTTCTCCAAGAGACCCAGTACTTC	TRBJ2-5	-	TRBV7-9	many
CASSSGPNTEAFF	TGTGCCAGCAGCTCTGGTCCGAACACTGAAGCTTTCTTT	TRBJ1-1	-	TRBV7-2	few